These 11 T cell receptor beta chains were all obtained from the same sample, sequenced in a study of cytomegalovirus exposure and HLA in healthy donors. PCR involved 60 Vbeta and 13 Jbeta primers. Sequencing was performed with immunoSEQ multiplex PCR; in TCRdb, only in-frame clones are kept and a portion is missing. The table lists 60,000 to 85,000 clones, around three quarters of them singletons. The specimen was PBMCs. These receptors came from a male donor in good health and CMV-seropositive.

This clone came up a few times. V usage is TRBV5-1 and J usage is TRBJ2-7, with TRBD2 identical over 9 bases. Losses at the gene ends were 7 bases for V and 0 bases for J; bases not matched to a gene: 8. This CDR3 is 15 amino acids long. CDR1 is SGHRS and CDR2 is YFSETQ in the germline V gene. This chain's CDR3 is CASRRTSDNSYEQYF. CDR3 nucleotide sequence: TGCGCCAGCCGAAGGACTAGCGACAACTCCTACGAGCAGTACTTC.

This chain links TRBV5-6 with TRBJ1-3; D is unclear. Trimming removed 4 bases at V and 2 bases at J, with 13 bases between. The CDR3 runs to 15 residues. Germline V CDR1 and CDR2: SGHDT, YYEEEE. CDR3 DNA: TGTGCCAGCAGCCTTCCGACGGGAGCTGGAAACACCATATATTTT. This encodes CASSLPTGAGNTIYF.

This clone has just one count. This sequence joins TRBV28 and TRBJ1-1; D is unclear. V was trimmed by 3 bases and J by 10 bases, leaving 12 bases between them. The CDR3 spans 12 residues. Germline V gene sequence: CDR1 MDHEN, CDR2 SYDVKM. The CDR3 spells CASSFLRLGAFF. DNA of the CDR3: TGTGCCAGCAGTTTTTTGCGTCTCGGAGCTTTCTTT.

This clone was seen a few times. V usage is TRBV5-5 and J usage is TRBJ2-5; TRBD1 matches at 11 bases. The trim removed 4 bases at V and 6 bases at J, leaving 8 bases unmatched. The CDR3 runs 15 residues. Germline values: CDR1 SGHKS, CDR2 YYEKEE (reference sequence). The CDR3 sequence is CASSNRTGGSKTQYF. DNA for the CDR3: TGTGCCAGCAGCAATCGGACAGGGGGCTCGAAGACCCAGTACTTC.

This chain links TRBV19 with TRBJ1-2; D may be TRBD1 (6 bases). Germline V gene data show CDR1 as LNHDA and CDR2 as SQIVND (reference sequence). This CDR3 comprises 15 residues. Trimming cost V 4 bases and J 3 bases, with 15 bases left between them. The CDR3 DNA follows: TGTGCCAGTAGTAAAATGACCGGGACACACTATGGCTACACCTTC. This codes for CASSKMTGTHYGYTF. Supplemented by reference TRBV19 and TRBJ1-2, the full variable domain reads DGGITQSPKYLFRKEGQNVTLSCEQNLNHDAMYWYRQDPGQGLRLIYYSQIVNDFQKGDIAEGYSVSREKKESFPLTVTSAQKNPTAFYLCASSKMTGTHYGYTFGSGTRLTVV.

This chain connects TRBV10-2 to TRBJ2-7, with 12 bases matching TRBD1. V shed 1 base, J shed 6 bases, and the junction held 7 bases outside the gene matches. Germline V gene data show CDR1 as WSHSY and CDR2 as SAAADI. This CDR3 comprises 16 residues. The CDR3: CASSELYRDRGLEQYF. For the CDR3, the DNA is TGCGCCAGCAGTGAGTTGTACCGGGACAGGGGGCTCGAGCAGTACTTC.

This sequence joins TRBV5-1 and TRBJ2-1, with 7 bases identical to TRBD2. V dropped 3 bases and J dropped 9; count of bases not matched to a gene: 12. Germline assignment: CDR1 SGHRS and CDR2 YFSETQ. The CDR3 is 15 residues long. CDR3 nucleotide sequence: TGCGCCAGCAGCTCCCCTAGCGGAGTAAGCACTGAGCAGTTCTTC. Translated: CASSSPSGVSTEQFF.

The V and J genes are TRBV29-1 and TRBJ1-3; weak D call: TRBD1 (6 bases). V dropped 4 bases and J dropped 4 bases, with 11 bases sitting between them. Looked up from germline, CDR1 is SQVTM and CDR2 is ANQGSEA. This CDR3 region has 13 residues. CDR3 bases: TGCAGCGTTGGGACAGCGGTCGGAAACACCATATATTTT. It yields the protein CSVGTAVGNTIYF.

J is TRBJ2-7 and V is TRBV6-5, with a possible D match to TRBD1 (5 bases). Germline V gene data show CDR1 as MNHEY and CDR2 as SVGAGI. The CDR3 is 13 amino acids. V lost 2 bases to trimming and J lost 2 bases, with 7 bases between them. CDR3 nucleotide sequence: TGTGCCAGCAGTTACGACAGTACCTACGAGCAGTACTTC. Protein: CASSYDSTYEQYF.

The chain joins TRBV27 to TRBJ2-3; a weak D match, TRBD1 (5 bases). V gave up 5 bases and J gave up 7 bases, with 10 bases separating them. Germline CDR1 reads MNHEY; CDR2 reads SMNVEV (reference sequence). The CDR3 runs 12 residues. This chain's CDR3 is CASSKDTHTQYF. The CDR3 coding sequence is TGTGCCAGCAGTAAGGACACCCATACGCAGTATTTT.

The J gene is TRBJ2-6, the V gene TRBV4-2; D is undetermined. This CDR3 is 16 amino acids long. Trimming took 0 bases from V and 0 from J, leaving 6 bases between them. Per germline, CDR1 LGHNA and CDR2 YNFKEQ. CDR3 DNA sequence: TGTGCCAGCAGCCAAGATTGGGCCTCTGGGGCCAACGTCCTGACTTTC. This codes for CASSQDWASGANVLTF.